A selection of T cell receptor beta chains follows, all from one sample in a study of blood T cell repertoires in COVID-19. The table came from immunoSEQ multiplex PCR; TCRdb's copy has only in-frame clones and leaves some out. This sample has hundreds of thousands of clones, with approximately 89% found just once. The sequencing sample was made of PBMCs or T cells enriched from blood (not recorded which). The receptors were gathered from a woman in her twenties or thirties with acute COVID-19. The CDR3 runs from the conserved cysteine through the conserved F or W. D genes are given only for firm matches. Size values are once, few and many counts, or a class for expanded clones, and some rows have none.

NA,NA,TRBV5-4,TRBJ1-6,12,CASSSVSSPLHF,TGTGCCAGCAGTTCGGTTAGTTCACCCCTCCACTTT
NA,TRBD2,TRBV30,TRBJ2-3,17,CAWTYWARAGGPDTQYF,TGTGCCTGGACCTACTGGGCCCGGGCGGGGGGCCCAGATACGCAGTATTTT
NA,TRBD1,TRBV7-8,TRBJ2-2,14,CASSVDRGTGELFF,TGTGCCAGCAGCGTCGACAGGGGGACCGGGGAGCTGTTTTTT
NA,TRBD1,TRBV12-5,TRBJ1-1,14,CASGAKGAGTEAFF,TGTGCTAGTGGTGCTAAGGGGGCCGGGACTGAAGCTTTCTTT
NA,NA,TRBV5-5,TRBJ2-7,14,CASSSGGTPWEQYF,TGTGCCAGCAGCTCGGGTGGGACTCCGTGGGAGCAGTACTTC
NA,TRBD1,TRBV27,TRBJ2-3,16,CASTLTGQGRADTQYF,TGTGCCAGCACTTTAACGGGACAGGGGAGGGCAGATACGCAGTATTTT
NA,NA,TRBV19,TRBJ1-5,14,CASSAGAPNQPQHF,TGTGCCAGTAGTGCAGGGGCGCCGAATCAGCCCCAGCATTTT
NA,TRBD1,TRBV28,TRBJ1-3,15,CASSRQGVGRNTIYF,TGTGCCAGCAGTAGACAGGGGGTGGGAAGGAACACCATATATTTT
NA,NA,TRBV7-8,TRBJ1-1,14,CASSYKPMNTEAFF,TGTGCCAGCAGCTACAAACCGATGAACACTGAAGCTTTCTTT
once,NA,TRBV27,TRBJ2-1,13,CASSQALNNEQFF,TGTGCCAGCAGCCAAGCTCTGAACAATGAGCAGTTCTTC
NA,NA,TRBV29-1,TRBJ2-3,11,CSVELGGTQYF,TGCAGCGTCGAATTAGGGGGTACGCAGTATTTT
NA,TRBD2,TRBV6-1,TRBJ2-3,20,CASSEPRRIAGASYTDTQYF,TGTGCCAGCAGTGAACCTCGGCGGATAGCGGGGGCTTCATACACAGATACGCAGTATTTT
NA,NA,TRBV29-1,TRBJ1-1,14,CSVEGTGQNTEAFF,TGCAGCGTTGAAGGAACGGGACAGAACACTGAAGCTTTCTTT
many,TRBD2,TRBV20-1,TRBJ2-1,14,CSASKRGGLYEQFF,TGCAGTGCTAGTAAGCGGGGGGGCCTCTATGAGCAGTTCTTC
NA,NA,TRBV11-2,TRBJ1-4,16,CASSLVRAVTNEKLFF,TGTGCCAGCAGCTTAGTCAGGGCAGTAACTAATGAAAAACTGTTTTTT
NA,NA,TRBV19,TRBJ1-5,17,CASSRTAGVDIDQPQHF,TGTGCCAGTAGTAGAACGGCAGGGGTAGATATTGATCAGCCCCAGCATTTT
NA,NA,TRBV5-1,TRBJ1-2,15,CASNPAGVINYGYTF,TGCGCCAGCAACCCTGCGGGGGTGATTAACTATGGCTACACCTTC